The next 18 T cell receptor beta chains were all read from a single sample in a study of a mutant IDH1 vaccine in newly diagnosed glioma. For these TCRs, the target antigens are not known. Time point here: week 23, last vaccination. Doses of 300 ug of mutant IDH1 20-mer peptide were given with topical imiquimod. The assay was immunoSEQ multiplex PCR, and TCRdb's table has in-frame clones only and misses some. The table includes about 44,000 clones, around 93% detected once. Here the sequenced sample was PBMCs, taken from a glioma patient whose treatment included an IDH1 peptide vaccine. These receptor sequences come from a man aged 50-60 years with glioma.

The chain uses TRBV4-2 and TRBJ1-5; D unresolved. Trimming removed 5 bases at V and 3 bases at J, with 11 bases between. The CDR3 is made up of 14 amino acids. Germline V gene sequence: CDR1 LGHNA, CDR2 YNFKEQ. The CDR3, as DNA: TGTGCCAGCAGCATTGAGGGAGCCAATCAGCCCCAGCATTTT. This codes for CASSIEGANQPQHF.

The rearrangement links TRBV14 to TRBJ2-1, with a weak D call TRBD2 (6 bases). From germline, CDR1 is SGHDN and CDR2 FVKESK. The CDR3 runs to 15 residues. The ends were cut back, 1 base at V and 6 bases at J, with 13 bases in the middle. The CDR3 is CASSQGRGRSNEQFF. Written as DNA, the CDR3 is TGTGCCAGCAGCCAAGGGAGAGGGAGGAGCAATGAGCAGTTCTTC. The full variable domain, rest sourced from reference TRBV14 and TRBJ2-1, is EAGVTQFPSHSVIEKGQTVTLRCDPISGHDNLYWYRRVMGKEIKFLLHFVKESKQDESGMPNNRFLAERTGGTYSTLKVQPAELEDSGVYFCASSQGRGRSNEQFFGPGTRLTVL.

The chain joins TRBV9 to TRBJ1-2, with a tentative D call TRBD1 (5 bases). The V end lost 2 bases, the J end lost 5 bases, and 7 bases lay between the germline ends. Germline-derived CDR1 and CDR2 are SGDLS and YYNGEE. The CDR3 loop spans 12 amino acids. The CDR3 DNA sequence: TGTGCCAGCAGCGTGCAGGGTTATGGCTACACCTTC. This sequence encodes CASSVQGYGYTF.

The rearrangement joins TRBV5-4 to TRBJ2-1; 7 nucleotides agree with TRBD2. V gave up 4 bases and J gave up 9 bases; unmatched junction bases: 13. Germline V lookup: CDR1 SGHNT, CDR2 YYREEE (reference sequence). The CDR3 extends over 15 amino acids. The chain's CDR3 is CASSTGTTLGGEQFF. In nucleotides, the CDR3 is TGTGCCAGCAGCACCGGGACTACCCTCGGGGGTGAGCAGTTCTTC.

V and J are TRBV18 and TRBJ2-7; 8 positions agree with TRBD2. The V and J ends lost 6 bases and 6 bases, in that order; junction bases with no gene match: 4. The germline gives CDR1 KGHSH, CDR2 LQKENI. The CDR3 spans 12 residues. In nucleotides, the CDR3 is TGTGCCAGCTCGCGGGGGGCTGCCGAGCAGTACTTC. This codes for CASSRGAAEQYF.

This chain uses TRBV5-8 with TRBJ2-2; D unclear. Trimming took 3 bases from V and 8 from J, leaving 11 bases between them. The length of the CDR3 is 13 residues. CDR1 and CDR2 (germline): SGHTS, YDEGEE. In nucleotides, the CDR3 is TGTGCCAGCAGCTCACCTTTACCAGGGGAGCTGTTTTTT. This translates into CASSSPLPGELFF.

The DNA of the CDR3 is TGTGCCAGCAGCTTTCGGCCGGGACACACTGAAGCTTTCTTT. This sequence encodes CASSFRPGHTEAFF. The chain is built from TRBV5-6 and TRBJ1-1; a weak D match, TRBD1 (5 bases). CDR1 and CDR2 (germline): SGHDT, YYEEEE. V dropped 2 bases and J dropped 3 bases, with 11 bases sitting between them. The CDR3 covers 14 residues.

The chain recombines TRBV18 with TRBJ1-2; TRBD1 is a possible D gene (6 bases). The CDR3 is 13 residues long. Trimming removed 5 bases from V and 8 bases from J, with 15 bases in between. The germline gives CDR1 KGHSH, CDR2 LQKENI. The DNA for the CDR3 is TGTGCCAGCTCAATAGAACAGGGACGAGGCTACACCTTC. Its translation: CASSIEQGRGYTF. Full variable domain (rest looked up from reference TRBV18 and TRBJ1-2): NAGVMQNPRHLVRRRGQEARLRCSPMKGHSHVYWYRQLPEEGLKFMVYLQKENIIDESGMPKERFSAEFPKEGPSILRIQQVVRGDSAAYFCASSIEQGRGYTFGSGTRLTVV.

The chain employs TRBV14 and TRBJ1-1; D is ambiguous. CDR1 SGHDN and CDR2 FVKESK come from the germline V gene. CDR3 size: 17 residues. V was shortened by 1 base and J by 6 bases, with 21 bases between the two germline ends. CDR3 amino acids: CASSQARQSVGKAEAFF. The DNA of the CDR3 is TGTGCCAGCAGCCAAGCTCGGCAAAGTGTCGGGAAGGCTGAAGCTTTCTTT.

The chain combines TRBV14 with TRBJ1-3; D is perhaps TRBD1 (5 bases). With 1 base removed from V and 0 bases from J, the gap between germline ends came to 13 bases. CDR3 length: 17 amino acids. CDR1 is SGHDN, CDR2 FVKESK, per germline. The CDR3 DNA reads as TGTGCCAGCAGCCAAGTCCCAGGGCAGACCTCTGGAAACACCATATATTTT. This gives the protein CASSQVPGQTSGNTIYF.

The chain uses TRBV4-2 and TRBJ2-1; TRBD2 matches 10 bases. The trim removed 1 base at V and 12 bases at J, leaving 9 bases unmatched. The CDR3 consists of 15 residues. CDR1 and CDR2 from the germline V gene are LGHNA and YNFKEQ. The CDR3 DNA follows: TGTGCCAGCAGCCAAGCTTCGGCTAGCGGGAGAAGGCAGTTCTTC. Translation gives CASSQASASGRRQFF.

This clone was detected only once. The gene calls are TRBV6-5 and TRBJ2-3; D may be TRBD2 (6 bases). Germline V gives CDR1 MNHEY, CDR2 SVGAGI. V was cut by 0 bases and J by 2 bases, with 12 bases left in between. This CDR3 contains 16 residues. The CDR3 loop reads CASSYSASVNTDTQYF. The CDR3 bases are TGTGCCAGCAGTTACTCGGCTAGCGTGAACACAGATACGCAGTATTTT.

DNA of the CDR3: TGTGCCAGTCGCGCCCGTCTAGCCGCACAGGGATTGGATGAAAAACTGTTTTTT. This translates into CASRARLAAQGLDEKLFF. The chain joins TRBV25-1 to TRBJ1-4; perhaps TRBD1 as D (6 bases). In germline, CDR1 is MGHDK, CDR2 SYGVNS. There are 18 residues in the CDR3. The V gene lost 9 bases and the J gene lost 6 bases, with 29 bases spanning the gap.

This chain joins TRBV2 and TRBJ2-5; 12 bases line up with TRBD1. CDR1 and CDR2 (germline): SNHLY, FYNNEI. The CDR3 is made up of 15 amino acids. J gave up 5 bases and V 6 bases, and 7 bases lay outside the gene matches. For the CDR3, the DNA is TGTGCCAGCAGCGCAGGGACAGGGGGCGGCGAGACCCAGTACTTC. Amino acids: CASSAGTGGGETQYF.

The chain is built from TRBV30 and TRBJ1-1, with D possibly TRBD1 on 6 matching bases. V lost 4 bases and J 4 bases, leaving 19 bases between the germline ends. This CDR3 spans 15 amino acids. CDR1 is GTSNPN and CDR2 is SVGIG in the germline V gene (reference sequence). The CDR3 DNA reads TGTGCCTGGACTACCGTCAGGGGAAAGGGCACTGAAGCTTTCTTT. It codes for CAWTTVRGKGTEAFF.

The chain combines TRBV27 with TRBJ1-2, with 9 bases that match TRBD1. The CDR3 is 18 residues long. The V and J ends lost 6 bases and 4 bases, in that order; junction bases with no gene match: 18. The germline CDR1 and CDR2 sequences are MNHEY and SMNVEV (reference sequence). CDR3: CASRHYTGTGLLGYGYTF. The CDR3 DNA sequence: TGTGCCAGCAGACACTACACCGGGACAGGGCTCTTAGGCTATGGCTACACCTTC.

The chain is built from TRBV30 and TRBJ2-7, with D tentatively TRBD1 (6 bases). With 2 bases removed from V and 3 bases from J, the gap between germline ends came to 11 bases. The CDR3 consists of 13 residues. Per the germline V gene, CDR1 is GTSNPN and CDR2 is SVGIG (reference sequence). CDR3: CAWSPGVFYEQYF. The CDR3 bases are TGTGCCTGGAGTCCAGGGGTATTCTACGAGCAGTACTTC.

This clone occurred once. The CDR3 DNA reads TGCAGCGTTTCCAGGGGGCGAGGGGCCAACGTCCTGACTTTC. As protein: CSVSRGRGANVLTF. This chain links TRBV29-1 with TRBJ2-6; 8 nucleotides agree with TRBD1. CDR3 length: 14 residues. Unmatched junction bases numbered 4, after V lost 5 bases and J lost 4 bases. Germline lookup yields CDR1 SQVTM and CDR2 ANQGSEA.